The TCR beta chain under discussion was sequenced for a study of early T cells in non-severe SARS-CoV-2 infection. As for the study in general: Sequencing used unsorted whole-blood bulk RNA, so chains lack pairing.

Trimming pared 2 bases from V and 11 bases from J, leaving 16 bases between. Germline V gene sequence: CDR1 MNHEY, CDR2 SVGEGT. This CDR3 is built from 14 residues. Researchers attached unique molecular identifiers to individual cDNA molecules. TCRdb used MiXCR to reprocess the 5' RACE reads, holding one entry per CDR3 protein. The sample lists about 50,000 distinct CDR3 sequences, roughly 9.6% seen once, with 13% in the top ten. This clonotype turned up a few times. The antigen remains unidentified. Study-level points and caveats: VDJdb matches were skewed toward anti-spike CD8 T cell responses.

Sample: whole blood. The V and J genes are TRBV6-2 or TRBV6-3 and TRBJ2-1, with D possibly being TRBD1 (5 bases). This receptor was taken from an adult who was a healthcare worker with PCR-confirmed SARS-CoV-2 infection or an uninfected control (not recorded which). CDR3 nucleotides: TGTGCCAGCAGTTACACCTTACGACAGCTTCAGCAGTTCTTC. Translated, it gives CASSYTLRQLQQFF.